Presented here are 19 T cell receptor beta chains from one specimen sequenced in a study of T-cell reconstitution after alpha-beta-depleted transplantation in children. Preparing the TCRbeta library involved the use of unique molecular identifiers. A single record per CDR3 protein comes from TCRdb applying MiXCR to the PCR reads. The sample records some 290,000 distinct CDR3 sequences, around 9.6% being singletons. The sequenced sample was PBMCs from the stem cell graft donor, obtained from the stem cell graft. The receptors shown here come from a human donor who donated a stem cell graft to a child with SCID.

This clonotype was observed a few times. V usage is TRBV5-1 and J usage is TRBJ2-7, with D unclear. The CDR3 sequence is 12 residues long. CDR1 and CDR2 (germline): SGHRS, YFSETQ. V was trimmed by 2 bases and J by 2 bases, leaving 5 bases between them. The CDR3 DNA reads TGCGCCAGCAGCTTAAACACCTACGAGCAGTACTTC. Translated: CASSLNTYEQYF.

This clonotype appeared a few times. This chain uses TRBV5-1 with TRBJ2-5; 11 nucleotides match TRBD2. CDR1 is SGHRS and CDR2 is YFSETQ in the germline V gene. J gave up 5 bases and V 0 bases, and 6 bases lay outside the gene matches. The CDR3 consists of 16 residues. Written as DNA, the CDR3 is TGCGCCAGCAGCTTGGACGGGATAGCGGGAGGGGAGACCCAGTACTTC. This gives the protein CASSLDGIAGGETQYF.

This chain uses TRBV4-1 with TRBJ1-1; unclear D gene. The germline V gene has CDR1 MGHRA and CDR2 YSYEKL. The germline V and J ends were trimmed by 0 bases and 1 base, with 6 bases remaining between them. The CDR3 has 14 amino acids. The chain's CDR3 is CASSQEAENTEAFF. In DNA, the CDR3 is TGCGCCAGCAGCCAAGAGGCGGAGAACACTGAAGCTTTCTTT.

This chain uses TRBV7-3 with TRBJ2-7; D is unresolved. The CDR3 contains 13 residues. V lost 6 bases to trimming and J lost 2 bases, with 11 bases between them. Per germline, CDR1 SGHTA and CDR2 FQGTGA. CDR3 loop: CASRSGGAYEQYF. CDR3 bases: TGTGCCAGCAGATCCGGCGGAGCCTACGAGCAGTACTTC.

Written as DNA, the CDR3 is TGTGCCAGCAGCCCACTAGCGGGGGGTTACGAGCAGTACTTC. It encodes CASSPLAGGYEQYF. The V gene is TRBV7-2, the J gene TRBJ2-7; 12 positions match TRBD2. Germline CDR1 and CDR2: SGHTA and FQGNSA. V shed 5 bases and J 4 bases; nucleotides not matched to a gene: 3. This CDR3 is built from 14 residues.

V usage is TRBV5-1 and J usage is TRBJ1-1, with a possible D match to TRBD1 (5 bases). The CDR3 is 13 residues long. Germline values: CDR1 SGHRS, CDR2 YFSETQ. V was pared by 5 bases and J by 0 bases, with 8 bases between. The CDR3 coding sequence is TGCGCCAGCAGTTGGGACGTGAACACTGAAGCTTTCTTT. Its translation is CASSWDVNTEAFF. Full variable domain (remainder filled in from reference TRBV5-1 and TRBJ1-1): KAGVTQTPRYLIKTRGQQVTLSCSPISGHRSVSWYQQTPGQGLQFLFEYFSETQRNKGNFPGRFSGRQFSNSRSEMNVSTLELGDSALYLCASSWDVNTEAFFGQGTRLTVV.

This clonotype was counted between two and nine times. The CDR3 loop reads CASSFDDGYEQYF. In DNA form, the CDR3 reads TGTGCCAGCAGCTTCGACGACGGCTACGAGCAGTACTTC. The genes are TRBV7-9 and TRBJ2-7; D remains unclear. The length of the CDR3 is 13 residues. Germline lookup yields CDR1 SEHNR and CDR2 FQNEAQ (reference sequence). Trimming shortened V by 3 bases and J by 3 bases, and 9 bases separated the two germline ends. Variable domain in full (rest from reference TRBV7-9 and TRBJ2-7): DTGVSQNPRHKITKRGQNVTFRCDPISEHNRLYWYRQTLGQGPEFLTYFQNEAQLEKSRLLSDRFSAERPKGSFSTLEIQRTEQGDSAMYLCASSFDDGYEQYFGPGTRLTVT.

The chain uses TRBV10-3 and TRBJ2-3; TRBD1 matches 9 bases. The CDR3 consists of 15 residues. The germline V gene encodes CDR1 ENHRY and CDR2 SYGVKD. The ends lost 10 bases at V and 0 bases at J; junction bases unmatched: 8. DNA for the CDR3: TGTGCCACCTCGGGACAGGGCTCTAGCACAGATACGCAGTATTTT. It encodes CATSGQGSSTDTQYF.

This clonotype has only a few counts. This chain's CDR3 is CSLPDGYGYTF. The DNA of the CDR3 is TGCAGCCTACCGGACGGTTATGGCTACACCTTC. The V and J genes are TRBV29-1 and TRBJ1-2, with no clear D. Germline V CDR1 and CDR2: SQVTM, ANQGSEA. V lost 8 bases and J lost 5, with 12 bases in between. This CDR3 region has 11 residues.

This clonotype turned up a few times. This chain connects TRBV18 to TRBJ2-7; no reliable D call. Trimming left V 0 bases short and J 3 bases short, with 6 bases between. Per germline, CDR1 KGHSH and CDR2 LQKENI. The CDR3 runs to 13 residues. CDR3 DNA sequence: TGTGCCAGCTCACCACCGATGAACTACGAGCAGTACTTC. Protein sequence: CASSPPMNYEQYF.

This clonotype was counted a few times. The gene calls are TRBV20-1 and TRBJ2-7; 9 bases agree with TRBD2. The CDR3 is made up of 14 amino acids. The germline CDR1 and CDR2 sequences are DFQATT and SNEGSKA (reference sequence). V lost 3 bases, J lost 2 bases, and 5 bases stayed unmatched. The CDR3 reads CSARLTSGPYEQYF. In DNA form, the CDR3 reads TGCAGTGCTAGGCTGACTAGCGGACCCTACGAGCAGTACTTC.

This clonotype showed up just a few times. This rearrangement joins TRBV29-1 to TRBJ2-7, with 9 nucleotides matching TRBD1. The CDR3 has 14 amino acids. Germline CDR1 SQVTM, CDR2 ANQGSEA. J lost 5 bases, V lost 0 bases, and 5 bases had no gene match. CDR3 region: CSVEDETGGNEQYF. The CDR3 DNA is TGCAGCGTTGAAGATGAGACAGGGGGTAACGAGCAGTACTTC.

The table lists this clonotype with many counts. The CDR3 here is CASSRETGGRYNEQFF. The CDR3, as DNA: TGTGCCAGCAGCCGGGAAACCGGGGGACGATATAATGAGCAGTTCTTC. This chain links TRBV14 with TRBJ2-1, with D perhaps TRBD2 (6 bases). CDR1 is SGHDN, CDR2 FVKESK, per germline. The CDR3 has 16 amino acids. With 4 bases removed from V and 7 bases from J, the gap between germline ends came to 20 bases.

The chain's CDR3 is CASSLRPVTDTQYF. DNA for the CDR3: TGTGCCAGCAGTTTACGGCCAGTGACAGATACGCAGTATTTT. V usage is TRBV28 and J usage is TRBJ2-3; D gene ambiguous. Germline CDR1 is MDHEN and CDR2 is SYDVKM. The CDR3 runs to 14 residues. Trimming took off 2 bases at V and 3 bases at J, with 9 bases between the two ends.

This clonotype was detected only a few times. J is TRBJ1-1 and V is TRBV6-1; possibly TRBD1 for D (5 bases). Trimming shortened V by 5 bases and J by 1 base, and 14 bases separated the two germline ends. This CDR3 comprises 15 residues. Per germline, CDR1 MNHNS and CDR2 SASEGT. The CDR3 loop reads CASSPQGSENTEAFF. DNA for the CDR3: TGTGCCAGCAGTCCGCAGGGAAGCGAGAACACTGAAGCTTTCTTT.

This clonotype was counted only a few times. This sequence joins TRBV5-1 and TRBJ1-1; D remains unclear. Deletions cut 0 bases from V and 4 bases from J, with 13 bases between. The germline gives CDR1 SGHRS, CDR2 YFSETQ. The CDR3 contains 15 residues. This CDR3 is CASSLAFSDGTEAFF. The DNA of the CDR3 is TGCGCCAGCAGCTTGGCCTTCTCGGACGGCACTGAAGCTTTCTTT. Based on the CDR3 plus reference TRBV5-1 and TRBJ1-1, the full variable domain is KAGVTQTPRYLIKTRGQQVTLSCSPISGHRSVSWYQQTPGQGLQFLFEYFSETQRNKGNFPGRFSGRQFSNSRSEMNVSTLELGDSALYLCASSLAFSDGTEAFFGQGTRLTVV.

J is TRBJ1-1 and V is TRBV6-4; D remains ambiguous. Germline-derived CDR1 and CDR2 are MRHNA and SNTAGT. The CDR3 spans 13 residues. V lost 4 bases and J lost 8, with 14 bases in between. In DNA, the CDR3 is TGTGCCAGCAGTGCCCTAGCGGGTGCCGAAGCTTTCTTT. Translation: CASSALAGAEAFF.

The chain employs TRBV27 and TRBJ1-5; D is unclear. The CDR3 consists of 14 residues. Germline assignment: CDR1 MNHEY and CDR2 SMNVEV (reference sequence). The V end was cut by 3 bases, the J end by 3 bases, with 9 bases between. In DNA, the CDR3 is TGTGCCAGCAGTTTGGGCAGGTACAATCAGCCCCAGCATTTT. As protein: CASSLGRYNQPQHF.

The CDR3 loop reads CASSWSDPSYEQYF. CDR3 DNA: TGTGCCAGCAGCTGGTCGGACCCCTCCTACGAGCAGTACTTC. The rearrangement links TRBV5-5 to TRBJ2-7; D not resolved. The germline CDR1 and CDR2 sequences are SGHKS and YYEKEE (reference sequence). There are 14 residues in the CDR3. Trimming left V 3 bases short and J 0 bases short, with 10 bases between.